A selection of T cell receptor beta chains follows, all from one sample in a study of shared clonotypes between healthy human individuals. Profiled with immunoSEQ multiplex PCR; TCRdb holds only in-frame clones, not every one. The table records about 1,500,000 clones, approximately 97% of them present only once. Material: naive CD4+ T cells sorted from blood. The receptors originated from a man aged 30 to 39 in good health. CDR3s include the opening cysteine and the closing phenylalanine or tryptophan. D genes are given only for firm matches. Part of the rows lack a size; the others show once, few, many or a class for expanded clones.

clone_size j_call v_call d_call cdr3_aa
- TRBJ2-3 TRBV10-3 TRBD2 CAIRVGGIAGVTDTQYF
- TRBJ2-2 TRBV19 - CASTLRGGDRTWELFF
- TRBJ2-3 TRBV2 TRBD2 CASLALTSGVTNTQYF
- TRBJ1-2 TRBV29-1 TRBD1 CSVRQGWVVGYTF
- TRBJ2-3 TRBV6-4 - CASSTGKGGTDTQYF
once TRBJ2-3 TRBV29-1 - CSVETDTDTQYF
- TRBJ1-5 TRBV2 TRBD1 CASSWDRGGNQPQHF
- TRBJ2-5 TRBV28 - CASSFRGVMGETQYF
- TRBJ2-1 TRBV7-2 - CASSPGPSNEQFF
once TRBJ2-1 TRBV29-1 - CSYLRDARGNEQFF
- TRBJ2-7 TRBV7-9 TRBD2 CASSSSVSGRGSYEQYF
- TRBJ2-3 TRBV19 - CASSITWGDTQYF
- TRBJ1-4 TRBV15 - CATRGKSSTNEKLFF
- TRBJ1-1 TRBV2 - CASSEYSEAFF
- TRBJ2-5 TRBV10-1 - CASSESGAGRETQYF
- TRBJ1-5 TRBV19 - CASIPRGIANQPQHF
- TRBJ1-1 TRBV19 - CASSPLRMNTEAFF
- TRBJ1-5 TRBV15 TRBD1 CATSGGDRDQPQHF
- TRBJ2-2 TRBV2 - CVPAKRTNTGELFF
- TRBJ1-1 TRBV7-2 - CASSRLVGGGTEAFF